This T cell receptor (beta chain) was captured in a study of T cell repertoires in cytomegalovirus infection. Across the study: The public TCR beta signatures pointed to both CMV infection and matching HLA type.

As regards this clonotype: What it binds is unknown.

Germline V CDR1 and CDR2: SEHNR, FQNEAQ (reference sequence). The V and J ends lost 5 bases and 8 bases respectively, with 13 bases between them. This CDR3 is built from 14 residues. TCRdb itself ran the reads through MiXCR, one entry per CDR3 protein. Among some 170,000 distinct CDR3 sequences, about a sixth were seen once, and the ten largest hold approximately 26%. Whole-study findings and limits: In two of eight donors, the top clonotype was HLA-C-restricted CMV-specific.

What was sequenced was CD8+ T cells from PBMCs. The V gene is TRBV7-9, the J gene TRBJ1-6; D gene unclear. The receptor was isolated from a human donor in good health (CMV status not recorded). Some clones in this sample may be carry-over from other donors' samples. The chain's CDR3 is CASSPTRRDSPLHF. DNA for the CDR3: TGTGCCAGCAGCCCAACGAGGCGGGATTCACCCCTCCACTTT.